Below, 30 T cell receptor beta chains from the same sample are listed, as sequenced in a study of response to subunit inactivated influenza vaccine. TCRdb recomputed calls from the RT-PCR reads with MiXCR, one row per CDR3 protein. The top ten hold 9.5% to 13% of the sample, which has hundreds of thousands of distinct CDR3 sequences, over 9.5% seen once. The source material was PBMCs from blood, sampled on the day of vaccination. These TCRs come from a man between 50 and 59 years old who received an inactivated influenza vaccine.

The V call is TRBV9, the J call TRBJ2-7; 7 bases are shared with TRBD2. This CDR3 comprises 15 residues. CDR1 and CDR2 from the germline V gene are SGDLS and YYNGEE. J lost 5 bases, V lost 0 bases, and 8 bases had no gene match. This chain's CDR3 is CASSVEGRGNDEQYF. The CDR3 DNA is TGTGCCAGCAGCGTAGAGGGGAGGGGCAACGACGAGCAGTACTTC.

Notes on this clonotype: At one end the junction does not follow the germline gene, possibly because of a read error. The gene calls are TRBV6-2 or TRBV6-3 and TRBJ2-7; D perhaps matches TRBD1 (5 bases). Looked up from germline, CDR1 is MNHEY and CDR2 is SVGEGT. The CDR3 runs to 15 residues. The CDR3 nucleotides read TGTGCCATCAGTTACTCTATTGGCAGGGTAAACGAGCAGTACTTC. This sequence encodes CAISYSIGRVNEQYF.

In this sample, this clonotype turned up many times. The gene calls are TRBV6-5 and TRBJ1-2; D call uncertain. Germline V gene sequence: CDR1 MNHEY, CDR2 SVGAGI. The CDR3 length is 13 residues. The ends were cut back, 0 bases at V and 7 bases at J, with 9 bases in the middle. The CDR3 bases are TGTGCCAGCAGTTACTCTTACACATTTGGCTACACCTTC. Residues: CASSYSYTFGYTF.

Ten or more counts support this clonotype. The chain joins TRBV24-1 to TRBJ1-4; no clear D. The V end lost 4 bases, the J end lost 8 bases, and 13 bases lay between the germline ends. The CDR3 totals 14 residues. Germline CDR1 is KGHDR and CDR2 is SFDVKD. The CDR3 DNA sequence: TGTGCCACCAGTGAAGTCCGGGCAGGAGAAAAACTGTTTTTT. Translation: CATSEVRAGEKLFF.

This clonotype was seen a few times. V usage is TRBV28 and J usage is TRBJ2-5; possible D gene TRBD2, 5 bases. Trimming cost V 4 bases and J 7 bases, with 16 bases left between them. The CDR3 runs to 14 residues. Germline CDR1 is MDHEN and CDR2 is SYDVKM. The CDR3: CASSSWERRWTQYF. CDR3 sequence (DNA): TGTGCCAGCAGTTCATGGGAGAGGCGGTGGACCCAGTACTTC.

The chain carries TRBV14 and TRBJ2-5; TRBD2 is a possible D gene (6 bases). Germline loops: CDR1 SGHDN, CDR2 FVKESK. The length of the CDR3 is 15 residues. Trimming cost V 4 bases and J 0 bases, with 12 bases left between them. CDR3 coding DNA: TGTGCCAGCAGCCCGCCTGGGGGGTACCAAGAGACCCAGTACTTC. Protein sequence: CASSPPGGYQETQYF.

The chain links TRBV7-2 to TRBJ1-2, with D perhaps TRBD1 (6 bases). The CDR3 runs to 12 residues. Germline assignment: CDR1 SGHTA and CDR2 FQGNSA. Trimming shortened V by 4 bases and J by 8 bases, and 11 bases separated the two germline ends. The DNA of the CDR3 is TGTGCCAGCAGCTGGGACATAGCGGGCTACACCTTC. Translating gives CASSWDIAGYTF. Based on the CDR3 plus reference TRBV7-2 and TRBJ1-2, the full variable domain is GAGVSQSPSNKVTEKGKDVELRCDPISGHTALYWYRQSLGQGLEFLIYFQGNSAPDKSGLPSDRFSAERTGGSVSTLTIQRTQQEDSAVYLCASSWDIAGYTFGSGTRLTVV.

CDR3 loop: CASSYESGLSYEQYF. The DNA of the CDR3 is TGTGCCAGCAGTTACGAATCGGGGCTCTCCTACGAGCAGTACTTC. This chain connects TRBV28 to TRBJ2-7; the D call may be TRBD1 or TRBD2 (5 bases each). CDR3 size: 15 residues. Per the germline V gene, CDR1 is MDHEN and CDR2 is SYDVKM. The ends were cut back, 4 bases at V and 0 bases at J, with 13 bases in the middle.

The rearrangement uses TRBV5-1 and TRBJ2-3; TRBD2 matches 9 bases. Germline CDR1 reads SGHRS; CDR2 reads YFSETQ. This CDR3 contains 16 residues. Trimming removed 4 bases from V and 6 bases from J; junction bases left unmatched: 12. CDR3 nucleotides: TGCGCCAGCAGCGTCGGTAGCGGGAGAAACGCGGATACGCAGTATTTT. Translated: CASSVGSGRNADTQYF.

CDR3 bases: TGTGCCAGCAGCGGGGACCTGGGGGGCTACGAGCAGTACTTC. Translating gives CASSGDLGGYEQYF. The chain has TRBV9 and TRBJ2-7; a possible D gene is TRBD2 (6 bases). V was clipped by 3 bases and J by 3 bases, with 13 bases between them. Germline values: CDR1 SGDLS, CDR2 YYNGEE. This CDR3 comprises 14 residues. Complete variable domain (other parts from reference TRBV9 and TRBJ2-7): DSGVTQTPKHLITATGQRVTLRCSPRSGDLSVYWYQQSLDQGLQFLIQYYNGEERAKGNILERFSAQQFPDLHSELNLSSLELGDSALYFCASSGDLGGYEQYFGPGTRLTVT.

The V and J genes are TRBV10-3 and TRBJ2-5; 7 positions match TRBD2. CDR1 is ENHRY, CDR2 SYGVKD, per germline. This CDR3 has 17 residues. The V segment lost 0 bases and the J segment 7 bases; nucleotides outside the gene matches: 14. CDR3 nucleotide sequence: TGTGCCATCAGTGAGTCTAGTGGGAGGGCCGGAGTTGGGACCCAGTACTTC. Translation gives CAISESSGRAGVGTQYF.

This clonotype came up many times. This rearrangement joins TRBV20-1 to TRBJ2-7; D gene uncertain. Trimming removed 2 bases at V and 6 bases at J, with 17 bases between. There are 14 residues in the CDR3. CDR1 and CDR2 (germline): DFQATT, SNEGSKA (reference sequence). Here the CDR3 reads CSARLFGPVGEQYF. The CDR3 coding sequence is TGCAGTGCTAGACTTTTCGGGCCGGTAGGCGAGCAGTACTTC.

This clonotype was detected a few times. The chain combines TRBV3-1 with TRBJ2-7; 9 nucleotides line up with TRBD1. This CDR3 has 15 amino acids. Germline CDR1 is LGHDT and CDR2 is YNNKEL (reference sequence). The V and J ends lost 1 base and 6 bases, in that order; junction bases with no gene match: 7. In nucleotides, the CDR3 is TGTGCCAGCAGCCAAGTTGGGACAGGGAGTAGCGAGCAGTACTTC. This sequence encodes CASSQVGTGSSEQYF.

This chain connects TRBV12-3 or TRBV12-4 to TRBJ2-7; 9 bases are shared with TRBD1. J gave up 7 bases and V 5 bases, and 12 bases lay outside the gene matches. The length of the CDR3 is 15 residues. CDR3 bases: TGTGCCAGCAGTAAACAGGGGGCTGTTGGTCGGGAGCAGTACTTC. The encoded protein is CASSKQGAVGREQYF.

This clonotype was detected a few times. This chain joins TRBV3-1 and TRBJ2-7; 13 positions agree with TRBD2. V was pared by 3 bases and J by 2 bases, with 4 bases of the junction left unmatched. Germline values: CDR1 LGHDT, CDR2 YNNKEL (reference sequence). This CDR3 region has 16 residues. The DNA for the CDR3 is TGTGCCAGCAGCCAGGTCACTAGCGGGAGGGCCTACGAGCAGTACTTC. Translation gives CASSQVTSGRAYEQYF.

This clonotype was detected only a few times. The chain joins TRBV7-9 to TRBJ1-1; D may be TRBD1 (6 bases). Per the germline V gene, CDR1 is SEHNR and CDR2 is FQNEAQ (reference sequence). V was cut by 1 base and J by 5 bases, with 14 bases left in between. The CDR3 has 15 residues. CDR3 sequence reads: CASSLGITGRTEAFF. The CDR3 DNA reads TGTGCCAGCAGCTTAGGTATCACAGGGAGAACTGAAGCTTTCTTT.

The chain joins TRBV5-4 to TRBJ2-1; 10 positions agree with TRBD2. Trimming cost V 2 bases and J 4 bases; bases outside gene matches: 6. The CDR3 sequence is 16 residues long. Germline CDR1 is SGHNT and CDR2 is YYREEE (reference sequence). The CDR3 bases are TGTGCCAGCAGCTTAGACGGACTAGCGGAATACAATGAGCAGTTCTTC. This codes for CASSLDGLAEYNEQFF.

The chain carries TRBV30 and TRBJ1-1, with TRBD1 as a possible D gene (5 bases). Germline V lookup: CDR1 GTSNPN, CDR2 SVGIG (reference sequence). V was clipped by 4 bases and J by 5 bases, with 8 bases between them. The CDR3 runs to 11 residues. Here the CDR3 reads CAWTGRTEAFF. The CDR3 DNA sequence: TGTGCCTGGACAGGGAGGACTGAAGCTTTCTTT.

This clonotype was recorded a few times. The chain is built from TRBV9 and TRBJ2-1; D is ambiguous. Germline-derived CDR1 and CDR2 are SGDLS and YYNGEE. V shed 2 bases and J shed 6 bases, with 9 bases lying between them. The CDR3 sequence is 13 residues long. The CDR3 nucleotides read TGTGCCAGCAGCGTTTCGCGAAGCAATGAGCAGTTCTTC. Protein product: CASSVSRSNEQFF.

The chain combines TRBV10-2 with TRBJ2-1; D is uncertain. V lost 2 bases to trimming and J lost 8 bases, with 10 bases between them. The CDR3 loop spans 13 amino acids. Per germline, CDR1 WSHSY and CDR2 SAAADI. This CDR3 reads CASSEKGMDEQFF. In DNA, the CDR3 is TGCGCCAGCAGTGAGAAGGGAATGGATGAGCAGTTCTTC.

The rearrangement joins TRBV4-1 to TRBJ2-7; D uncertain. This CDR3 has 13 amino acids. V lost 0 bases, J lost 3 bases, and 6 bases lay in between. Germline CDR1 reads MGHRA; CDR2 reads YSYEKL. CDR3: CASSQESGYEQYF. DNA for the CDR3: TGCGCCAGCAGCCAAGAGTCAGGCTACGAGCAGTACTTC.

This rearrangement joins TRBV4-1 to TRBJ2-3, with D perhaps TRBD1 or TRBD2 (5 bases each). Germline-derived CDR1 and CDR2 are MGHRA and YSYEKL. Deletions cut 4 bases from V and 0 bases from J, with 11 bases between. The CDR3 loop spans 15 amino acids. CDR3 nucleotide sequence: TGCGCCAGCAGCCGAGGGGACGGAAGCACAGATACGCAGTATTTT. Its protein product is CASSRGDGSTDTQYF.

A remark on this clonotype: With a much larger clone just one base away, this may be a read error. The chain employs TRBV27 and TRBJ2-1; 10 positions match TRBD2. The germline CDR1 and CDR2 sequences are MNHEY and SMNVEV (reference sequence). The CDR3 has 14 residues. DNA of the CDR3: TGTGCCAGCAGACTAGCGGGATCACCCAATGAGCAGGTCTTC. Its protein product is CASRLAGSPNEQVF.

This chain connects TRBV4-3 to TRBJ2-2, with TRBD2 identical over 11 bases. The germline gives CDR1 LGHNA, CDR2 YSLEER. CDR3 length: 20 residues. Losses at the gene ends were 1 base for V and 0 bases for J; bases not matched to a gene: 10. CDR3 coding DNA: TGCGCCAGCAGCCAAGGACCACTAGCGGGGGTACTCGCGAACACCGGGGAGCTGTTTTTT. Its protein is CASSQGPLAGVLANTGELFF.

The sample holds a few counts of this clonotype. The V call is TRBV20-1, the J call TRBJ2-4, with D perhaps given as TRBD1 or TRBD2 (6 bases each). Germline V CDR1 and CDR2: DFQATT, SNEGSKA (reference sequence). V gave up 3 bases and J gave up 10 bases, with 22 bases separating them. The CDR3 has 15 amino acids. Here the CDR3 reads CSARDGGARGWIQYF. The CDR3 DNA sequence: TGCAGTGCTAGGGACGGGGGCGCTCGTGGGTGGATTCAGTACTTC.

This clonotype occurred a few times. The chain employs TRBV5-1 and TRBJ1-2, with D perhaps matching TRBD1 (5 bases). This CDR3 spans 15 amino acids. Trimming took 0 bases from V and 0 from J, leaving 9 bases between them. CDR1 is SGHRS and CDR2 is YFSETQ in the germline V gene. The CDR3: CASSLAGTANYGYTF. The CDR3 nucleotides are TGCGCCAGCAGCTTGGCAGGGACCGCTAACTATGGCTACACCTTC.

The table lists this clonotype with a few counts. The CDR3 loop reads CASSFLGAAADTQYF. In nucleotides, the CDR3 is TGTGCCAGCAGTTTTTTGGGGGCCGCCGCAGATACGCAGTATTTT. The chain carries TRBV27 and TRBJ2-3, with D tentatively TRBD1 (6 bases). The V and J ends lost 3 bases and 4 bases respectively, with 14 bases between them. The CDR3 length is 15 residues. The germline V gene has CDR1 MNHEY and CDR2 SMNVEV (reference sequence).

This clonotype has only a few counts. This chain links TRBV20-1 with TRBJ1-4, with D tentatively TRBD1 (6 bases). The V gene's germline CDR1 is DFQATT and CDR2 SNEGSKA (reference sequence). V lost 2 bases and J 5 bases, leaving 21 bases between the germline ends. CDR3 size: 17 residues. The CDR3 nucleotides are TGCAGTGCTAGACCCGACAGAGGGGGAGACCTAAATGAAAAACTGTTTTTT. Translating it yields CSARPDRGGDLNEKLFF.

A few counts support this clonotype. CDR3: CASSPQTGTGNTIYF. The CDR3 nucleotides are TGTGCCAGCAGCCCTCAGACAGGGACTGGAAACACCATATATTTT. This chain connects TRBV7-9 to TRBJ1-3; 7 bases are a match to TRBD1. The CDR3 consists of 15 residues. Per the germline V gene, CDR1 is SEHNR and CDR2 is FQNEAQ (reference sequence). V was clipped by 5 bases and J by 2 bases; unmatched bases: 6.

This clonotype was detected many times. V and J are TRBV3-1 and TRBJ2-3; D gene uncertain. V lost 5 bases and J lost 4, with 7 bases in between. Looked up from germline, CDR1 is LGHDT and CDR2 is YNNKEL (reference sequence). The CDR3 runs 12 residues. The CDR3 DNA reads as TGTGCCAGCAGCAGTCCCTCAGATACGCAGTATTTT. Protein: CASSSPSDTQYF.